This TCR beta chain is from a study of T cell responses to AZD1222 COVID-19 vaccine. Study-wide points: It should be noted that donors were predominantly white British and more often female, and clonal diversity was possibly underestimated. Among vaccine-associated CD4 TCRs, coverage spanned spike, with dominance at 160-218 and 743-854. Among those given AZD1222, only five or six were seropositive at baseline.

CDR1 SGHNT and CDR2 YYREEE come from the germline V gene (reference sequence). The CDR3 consists of 13 residues. Trimming cost V 5 bases and J 6 bases, with 14 bases left between them. In the case of this clone: The antigen is unknown.

Second doses that came at about 4 or about 12 weeks were put together. Here immunoSEQ multiplex PCR was the method, and the copy in TCRdb shows in-frame clones only, minus some. This sample has several thousand clones; over 75% occur once, and the top ten carry just over 15%. The source material was peripheral blood, sampled 28 days after the second AZD1222 dose. The TCR originated in an adult who received the AZD1222 COVID-19 vaccine. The chain links TRBV5-4 to TRBJ1-1; TRBD1 is a possible D gene (6 bases). The CDR3 is CASRYTGLSEAFF. The CDR3 DNA reads TGTGCCAGCAGGTATACAGGGCTGTCTGAAGCTTTCTTT.